The clone carrying this T cell receptor (beta chain) was seen at least ten times. What it binds is not known. At one end, the junction sequence differs from germline, possibly due to a read error. The sample comes from a study of neurological immune-mediated disorders. Study results and caveats: Healthy controls had more TCR clonal expansion than multiple sclerosis, which showed the least, whereas HTLV-1-associated myelopathy showed the most.

The V gene's germline CDR1 is SGDLS and CDR2 YYNGEE. This CDR3 has 12 residues. Synthesis of cDNA used 5'RACE (with 10-nucleotide random UMIs). TCRdb used MiXCR to reprocess the 5' RACE reads, holding one entry per CDR3 protein. Counted here are fewer than 80,000 distinct CDR3 sequences, roughly 4.8% occurring once; the ten biggest clones make up approximately 3.2%. The sample taken for sequencing was PBMCs. The V gene is TRBV9, the J gene TRBJ1-5; D might be TRBD1 (5 bases). The receptor's source is a woman between 45 and 65 years old with multiple sclerosis. CDR3 bases: TGTGCCAGCAGCGTGGGGGATCAGCCCCAGAATTTT. Translating it yields CASSVGDQPQNF.